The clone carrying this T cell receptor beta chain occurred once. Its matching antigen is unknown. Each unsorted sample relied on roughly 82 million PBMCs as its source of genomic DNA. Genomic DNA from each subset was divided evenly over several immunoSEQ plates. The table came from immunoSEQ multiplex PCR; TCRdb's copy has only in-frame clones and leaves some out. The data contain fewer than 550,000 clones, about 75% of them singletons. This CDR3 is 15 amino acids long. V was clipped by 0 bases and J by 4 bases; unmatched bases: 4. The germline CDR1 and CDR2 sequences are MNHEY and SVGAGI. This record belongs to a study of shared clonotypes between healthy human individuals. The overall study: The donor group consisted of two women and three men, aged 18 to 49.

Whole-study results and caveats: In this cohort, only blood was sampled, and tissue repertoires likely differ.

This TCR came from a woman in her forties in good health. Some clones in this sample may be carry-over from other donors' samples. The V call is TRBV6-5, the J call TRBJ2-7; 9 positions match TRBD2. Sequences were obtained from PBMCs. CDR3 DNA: TGTGCCAGCAGTTACTCTAGCGGGAGTAAATACGAGCAGTACTTC. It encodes CASSYSSGSKYEQYF.